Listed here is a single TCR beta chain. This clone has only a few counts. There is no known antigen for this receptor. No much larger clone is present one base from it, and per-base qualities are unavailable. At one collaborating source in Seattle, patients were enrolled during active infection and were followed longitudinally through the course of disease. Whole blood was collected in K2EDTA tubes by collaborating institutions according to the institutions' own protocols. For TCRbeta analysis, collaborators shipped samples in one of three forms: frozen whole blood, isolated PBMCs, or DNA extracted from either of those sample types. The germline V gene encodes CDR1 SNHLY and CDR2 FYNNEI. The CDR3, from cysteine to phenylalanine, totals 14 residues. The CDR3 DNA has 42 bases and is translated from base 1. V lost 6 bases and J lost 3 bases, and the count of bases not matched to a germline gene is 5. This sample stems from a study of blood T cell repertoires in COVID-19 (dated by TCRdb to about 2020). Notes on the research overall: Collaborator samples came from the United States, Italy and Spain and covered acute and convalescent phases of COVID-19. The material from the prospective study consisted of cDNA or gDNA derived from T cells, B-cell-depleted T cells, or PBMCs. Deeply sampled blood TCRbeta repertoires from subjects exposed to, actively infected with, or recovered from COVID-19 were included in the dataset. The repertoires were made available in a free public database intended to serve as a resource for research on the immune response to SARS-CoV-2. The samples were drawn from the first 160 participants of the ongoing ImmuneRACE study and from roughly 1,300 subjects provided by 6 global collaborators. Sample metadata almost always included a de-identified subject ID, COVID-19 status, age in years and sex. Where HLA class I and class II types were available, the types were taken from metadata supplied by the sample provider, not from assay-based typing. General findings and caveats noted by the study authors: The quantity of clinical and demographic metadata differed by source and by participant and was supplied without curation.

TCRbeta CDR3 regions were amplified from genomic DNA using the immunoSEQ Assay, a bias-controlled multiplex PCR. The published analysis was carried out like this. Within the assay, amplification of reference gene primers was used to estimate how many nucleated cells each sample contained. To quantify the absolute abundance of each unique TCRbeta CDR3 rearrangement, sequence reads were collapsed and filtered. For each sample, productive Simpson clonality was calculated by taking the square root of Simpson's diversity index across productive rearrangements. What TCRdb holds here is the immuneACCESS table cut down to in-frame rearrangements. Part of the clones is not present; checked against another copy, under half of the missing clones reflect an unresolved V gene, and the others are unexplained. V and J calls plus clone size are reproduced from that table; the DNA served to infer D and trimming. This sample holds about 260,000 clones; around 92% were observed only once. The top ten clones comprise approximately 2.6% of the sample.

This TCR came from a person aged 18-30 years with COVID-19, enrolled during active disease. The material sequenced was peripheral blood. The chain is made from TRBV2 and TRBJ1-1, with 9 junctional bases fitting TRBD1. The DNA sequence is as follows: TGTGCCAGCAGGTTACAGGGGGCGGACACTGAAGCTTTCTTT. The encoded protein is CASRLQGADTEAFF.